This T cell receptor (beta chain) was recovered during a study of blood T cell repertoires in COVID-19. About the study: Italy, Spain and the United States were the sources of the convalescent and acute COVID-19 samples. Sample material is recorded as cDNA or gDNA derived from T cells, B-cell-depleted T cells, or PBMCs.

Methods used by the authors: Reference gene primer amplification gave nucleated cell count estimates. Clones were read by immunoSEQ multiplex PCR, and TCRdb kept only the in-frame ones, dropping some. The V and J calls and the clone size are those of that table, but D and trimming were determined from the DNA. The sample comprises under 200,000 clones, approximately 83% of which are singletons, and 2.9% rests with the top ten. Germline V gene data show CDR1 as MNHEY and CDR2 as SVGEGT. The J segment lost 1 base and the V segment lost 5 bases, leaving 6 bases of the junction unmatched. This CDR3 has 18 amino acids.

Sequencing was done on a sample of peripheral blood. J is TRBJ2-3 and V is TRBV6-2 or TRBV6-3; 16 bases fit TRBD2. This clonotype originated in a woman aged 60-70 years with acute or convalescent COVID-19. The CDR3 DNA follows: TGTGCCAGCAGTAAGGGACTAGCGGGGGGGCTAGGCACAGATACGCAGTATTTT. Translating gives CASSKGLAGGLGTDTQYF.